The rows below give T cell receptor beta chains drawn from one sample of a study of T cell responses to AZD1222 COVID-19 vaccine. TCRdb's copy holds only in-frame clones and misses some; the assay was immunoSEQ multiplex PCR. The top ten clones hold roughly 2.8% of a sample with about 93,000 clones, just under 90% of them seen once. The source was peripheral blood, collected on day 0 of MenACWY control vaccination. These receptors all come from an adult in good health. Each CDR3 is given with its conserved first and last residue. The D gene is left open where the match is weak. Size is omitted from some rows. Given values are once, few, many or a class for expanded clones.

j_gene,abundance,d_gene,v_gene,CDR3aa,CDR3nt
TRBJ1-5,-,-,TRBV7-8,CASSPRRGYSNQPQHF,TGTGCCAGCAGCCCGCGGCGGGGATATAGCAATCAGCCCCAGCATTTT
TRBJ1-6,few,-,TRBV5-4,CASRQDYNSPLHF,TGTGCCAGCAGGCAGGACTATAATTCACCCCTCCACTTT
TRBJ1-5,-,TRBD1,TRBV12-3/TRBV12-4,CASTRDRVQPQHF,TGTGCCAGCACGAGGGACAGGGTCCAGCCCCAGCATTTT
TRBJ2-7,-,-,TRBV25-1,CASSDSWGLEQYF,TGTGCCAGCAGTGACTCCTGGGGATTAGAGCAGTACTTC
TRBJ2-1,few,TRBD2,TRBV15,CATSRDRLAGVPSSYNEQFF,TGTGCCACCAGCAGAGATCGGCTAGCGGGGGTCCCAAGCTCCTACAATGAGCAGTTCTTC
TRBJ2-5,-,TRBD2,TRBV5-4,CASSPGTSETQYF,TGTGCCAGCAGCCCTGGGACTAGCGAGACCCAGTACTTC
TRBJ1-2,-,-,TRBV6-5,CASSYSGGSYGYTF,TGTGCCAGCAGTTACTCTGGGGGCAGCTATGGCTACACCTTC
TRBJ2-2,-,TRBD1,TRBV7-8,CASSLGAGQANTGELFF,TGTGCCAGCAGCTTAGGGGCTGGACAGGCGAACACCGGGGAGCTGTTTTTT
TRBJ2-1,-,TRBD2,TRBV9,CASSVLAGNHNEQFF,TGTGCCAGCAGCGTACTAGCGGGGAATCACAATGAGCAGTTCTTC
TRBJ1-2,-,-,TRBV6-2/TRBV6-3,CASSSTFVRVGNGYTF,TGTGCCAGCAGTTCCACCTTTGTCAGGGTCGGGAATGGCTACACCTTC